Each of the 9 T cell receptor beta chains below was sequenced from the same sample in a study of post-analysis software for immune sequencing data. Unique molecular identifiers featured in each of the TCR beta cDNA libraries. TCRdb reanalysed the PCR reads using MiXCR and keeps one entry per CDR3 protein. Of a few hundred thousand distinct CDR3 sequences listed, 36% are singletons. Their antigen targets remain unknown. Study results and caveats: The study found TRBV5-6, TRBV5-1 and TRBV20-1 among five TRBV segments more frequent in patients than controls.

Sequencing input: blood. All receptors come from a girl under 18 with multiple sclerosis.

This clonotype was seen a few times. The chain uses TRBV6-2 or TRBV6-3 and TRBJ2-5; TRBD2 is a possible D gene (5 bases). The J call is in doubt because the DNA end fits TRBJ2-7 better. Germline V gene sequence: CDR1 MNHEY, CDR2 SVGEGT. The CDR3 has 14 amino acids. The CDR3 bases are TGTGCCAGCAGGTACCCTGGCGGGTTTGGCGAGCAGTACTTC. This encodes CASRYPGGFGEQYF.

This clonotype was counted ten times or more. The CDR3 reads CSAEGAGSTDTQYF. In DNA, the CDR3 is TGCAGCGCCGAGGGTGCGGGAAGCACAGATACGCAGTATTTT. The genes are TRBV29-1 and TRBJ2-3; TRBD2 is a possible D gene (6 bases). Trimming removed 7 bases from V and 0 bases from J, with 14 bases in between. CDR1 SQVTM and CDR2 ANQGSEA come from the germline V gene. The CDR3 sequence is 14 residues long.

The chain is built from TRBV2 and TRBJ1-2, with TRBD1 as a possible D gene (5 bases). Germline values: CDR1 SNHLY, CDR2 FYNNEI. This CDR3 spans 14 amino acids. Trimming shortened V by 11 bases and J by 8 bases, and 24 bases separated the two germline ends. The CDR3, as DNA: TGTGCCGGAGCAGGAAACAGGCCCCTCGCGGGCTACACCTTC. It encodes CAGAGNRPLAGYTF. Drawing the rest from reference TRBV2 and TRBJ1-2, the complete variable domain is EPEVTQTPSHQVTQMGQEVILRCVPISNHLYFYWYRQILGQKVEFLVSFYNNEISEKSEIFDDQFSVERPDGSNFTLKIRSTKLEDSAMYFCAGAGNRPLAGYTFGSGTRLTVV.

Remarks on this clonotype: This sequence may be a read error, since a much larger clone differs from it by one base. The CDR3 nucleotides read TGTGCCAGCGCCGACAGGGGGCTTAGTGGCTACACCTTC. This sequence encodes CASADRGLSGYTF. The chain is built from TRBV27 and TRBJ1-2; 10 bases match TRBD1. The CDR3 runs to 13 residues. Germline-derived CDR1 and CDR2 are MNHEY and SMNVEV (reference sequence). Germline trimming cut 8 bases from V and 7 bases from J; bases unmatched to any gene: 7.

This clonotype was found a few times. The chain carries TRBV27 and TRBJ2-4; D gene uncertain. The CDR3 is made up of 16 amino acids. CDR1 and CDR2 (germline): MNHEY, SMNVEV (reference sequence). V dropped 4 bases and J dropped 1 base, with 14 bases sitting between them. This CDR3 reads CASSSELGMAKNIQYF. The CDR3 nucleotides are TGTGCCAGCAGTTCGGAGTTGGGTATGGCCAAAAACATTCAGTACTTC.

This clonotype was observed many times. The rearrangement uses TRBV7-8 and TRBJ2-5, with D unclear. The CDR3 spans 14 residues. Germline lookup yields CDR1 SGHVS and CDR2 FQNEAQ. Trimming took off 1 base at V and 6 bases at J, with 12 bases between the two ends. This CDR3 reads CASSLGGSTQTQYF. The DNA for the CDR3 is TGTGCCAGCAGCTTAGGAGGTAGTACACAGACCCAGTACTTC.

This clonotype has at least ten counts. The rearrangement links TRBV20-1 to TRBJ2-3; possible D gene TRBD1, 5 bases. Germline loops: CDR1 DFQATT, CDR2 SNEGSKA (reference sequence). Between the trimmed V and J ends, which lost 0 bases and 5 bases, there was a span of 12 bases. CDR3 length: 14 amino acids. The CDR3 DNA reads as TGCAGTGCTAGAGAGGGGCAGTTTGAAGATACGCAGTATTTT. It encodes CSAREGQFEDTQYF.

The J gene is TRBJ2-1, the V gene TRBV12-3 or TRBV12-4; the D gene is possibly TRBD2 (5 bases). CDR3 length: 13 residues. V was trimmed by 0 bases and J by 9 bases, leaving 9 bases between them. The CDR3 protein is CASSLASRGEQFF. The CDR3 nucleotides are TGTGCCAGCAGTTTAGCTAGCCGGGGTGAGCAGTTCTTC.

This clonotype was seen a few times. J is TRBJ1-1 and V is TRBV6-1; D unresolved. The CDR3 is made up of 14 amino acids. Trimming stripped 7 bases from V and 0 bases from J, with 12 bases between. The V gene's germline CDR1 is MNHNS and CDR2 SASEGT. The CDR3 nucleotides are TGTGCCAGCATCTTTAAGGCTATGAACACTGAAGCTTTCTTT. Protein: CASIFKAMNTEAFF.